One and the same sample provided the 11 T cell receptor beta chains below, sequenced in a study of identical twins. A single record per CDR3 protein comes from TCRdb applying MiXCR to the 5' RACE reads. The sample comprises 400,000 to 550,000 distinct CDR3 sequences, around 15% of which are singletons, and approximately 1% rests with the top ten. This same sample was also part of a study on yellow fever vaccine responses in identical twins.

Sample: CD4+ T cells sorted from blood. These receptors were taken from a woman under 30 in good health.

The sample holds many counts of this clonotype. The rearrangement links TRBV12-3 or TRBV12-4 to TRBJ2-3; 14 nucleotides align to TRBD2. The ends lost 4 bases at V and 6 bases at J; junction bases unmatched: 6. This CDR3 comprises 16 residues. CDR3 sequence: CASSWTSGGPGDTQYF. The CDR3 region has the DNA TGTGCCAGCAGTTGGACTAGCGGGGGGCCAGGTGATACGCAGTATTTT.

The chain recombines TRBV5-1 with TRBJ2-5, with D maybe TRBD1 (5 bases). Trimming stripped 4 bases from V and 5 bases from J, with 18 bases between. The germline gives CDR1 SGHRS, CDR2 YFSETQ. This CDR3 spans 15 amino acids. The CDR3 DNA is TGCGCCAGCAGCACAGGCAATGTGAAAGCGGAGACCCAGTACTTC. The encoded protein is CASSTGNVKAETQYF.

The chain joins TRBV6-2 or TRBV6-3 to TRBJ2-7, with D possibly matching TRBD1 (6 bases). V was pared by 4 bases and J by 0 bases, with 19 bases between. Germline CDR1 is MNHEY and CDR2 is SVGEGT. This CDR3 is 17 amino acids long. The CDR3 DNA reads TGTGCCAGCAGTTCCGCCCCCGGGACACGGAGCTCCTACGAGCAGTACTTC. Amino acid sequence: CASSSAPGTRSSYEQYF.

This chain uses TRBV6-2 or TRBV6-3 with TRBJ2-5; D is possibly TRBD1 (5 bases). The CDR3 length is 18 residues. Germline CDR1 and CDR2: MNHEY and SVGEGT. Trimming removed 4 bases from V and 6 bases from J, with 27 bases in between. CDR3 sequence reads: CASSSPMSEGASIKTQYF. The CDR3 DNA sequence: TGTGCCAGCAGTTCTCCAATGAGTGAAGGGGCCTCTATCAAGACCCAGTACTTC.

This clonotype showed up many times. The rearrangement uses TRBV7-8 and TRBJ2-3; D is perhaps TRBD1 (5 bases). V was trimmed by 5 bases and J by 9 bases, leaving 15 bases between them. In germline, CDR1 is SGHVS, CDR2 FQNEAQ. The CDR3 spans 13 residues. CDR3 loop: CASSQAIQGTQYF. CDR3 in DNA: TGTGCCAGCAGCCAAGCCATCCAGGGCACGCAGTATTTT.

This chain joins TRBV28 and TRBJ2-1, with 7 bases fitting TRBD2. CDR1 and CDR2 from the germline V gene are MDHEN and SYDVKM. The V segment lost 4 bases and the J segment 2 bases; nucleotides outside the gene matches: 5. This CDR3 region has 15 residues. CDR3 residues: CASSSGLGAYNEQFF. The CDR3 DNA is TGTGCCAGCAGTTCAGGACTAGGCGCCTACAATGAGCAGTTCTTC.

This clonotype was seen a handful of times. The rearrangement joins TRBV7-9 to TRBJ2-3; D perhaps matches TRBD1 (7 bases). This CDR3 contains 15 residues. Germline V CDR1 and CDR2: SEHNR, FQNEAQ (reference sequence). V was cut by 5 bases and J by 6 bases, with 18 bases left in between. The CDR3 reads CASSRGRQGRDTQYF. The CDR3 DNA follows: TGTGCCAGCAGCCGGGGGAGACAGGGTCGCGATACGCAGTATTTT.

The sample holds many counts of this clonotype. The chain employs TRBV12-3 or TRBV12-4 and TRBJ1-5; TRBD1 might be the D (5 bases). The CDR3 sequence is 17 residues long. V was pared by 7 bases and J by 0 bases, with 19 bases between. CDR3 sequence reads: CASTSGVGGNSNQPQHF. The CDR3 DNA is TGTGCCAGCACAAGTGGTGTGGGGGGTAATAGCAATCAGCCCCAGCATTTT.

This clonotype was seen a few times. The J gene is TRBJ2-2, the V gene TRBV6-1; 8 bases agree with TRBD1. V was clipped by 7 bases and J by 4 bases; unmatched bases: 2. The CDR3 runs to 13 residues. The germline CDR1 and CDR2 sequences are MNHNS and SASEGT. The CDR3 DNA sequence: TGTGCCAGCAAAACAGGGGGCACCGGGGAGCTGTTTTTT. Amino acid sequence: CASKTGGTGELFF.

Only a few counts were recorded for this clonotype. The genes are TRBV28 and TRBJ2-1; the match to TRBD2 covers 10 bases. This CDR3 is built from 15 residues. The ends lost 5 bases at V and 5 bases at J; junction bases unmatched: 6. Germline CDR1 and CDR2: MDHEN and SYDVKM. The CDR3, as DNA: TGTGCCAGCAGTATTCTAGCGGGAGCGAACAATGAGCAGTTCTTC. It encodes CASSILAGANNEQFF.

The J gene is TRBJ1-5, the V gene TRBV12-3 or TRBV12-4; no clear D gene. This CDR3 has 13 residues. V was shortened by 6 bases and J by 7 bases, with 13 bases between the two germline ends. The CDR3: CASSLWVTQPQHF. DNA of the CDR3: TGTGCCAGCAGCCTTTGGGTAACACAGCCCCAGCATTTT.